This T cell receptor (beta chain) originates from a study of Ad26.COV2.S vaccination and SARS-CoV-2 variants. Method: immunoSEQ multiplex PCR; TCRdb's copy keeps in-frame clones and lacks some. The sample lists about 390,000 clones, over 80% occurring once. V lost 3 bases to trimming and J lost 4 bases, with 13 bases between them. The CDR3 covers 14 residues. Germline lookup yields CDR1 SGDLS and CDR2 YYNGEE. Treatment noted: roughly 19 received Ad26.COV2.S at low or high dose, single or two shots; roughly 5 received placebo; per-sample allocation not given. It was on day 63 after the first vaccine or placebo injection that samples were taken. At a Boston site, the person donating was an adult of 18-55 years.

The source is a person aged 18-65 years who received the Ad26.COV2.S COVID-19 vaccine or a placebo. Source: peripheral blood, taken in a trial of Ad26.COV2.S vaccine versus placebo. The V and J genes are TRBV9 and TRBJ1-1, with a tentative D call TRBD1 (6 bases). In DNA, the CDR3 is TGTGCCAGCAGCGAGGGGGGGCTTGGCACTGAAGCTTTCTTT. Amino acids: CASSEGGLGTEAFF. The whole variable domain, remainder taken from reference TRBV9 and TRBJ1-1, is DSGVTQTPKHLITATGQRVTLRCSPRSGDLSVYWYQQSLDQGLQFLIQYYNGEERAKGNILERFSAQQFPDLHSELNLSSLELGDSALYFCASSEGGLGTEAFFGQGTRLTVV.